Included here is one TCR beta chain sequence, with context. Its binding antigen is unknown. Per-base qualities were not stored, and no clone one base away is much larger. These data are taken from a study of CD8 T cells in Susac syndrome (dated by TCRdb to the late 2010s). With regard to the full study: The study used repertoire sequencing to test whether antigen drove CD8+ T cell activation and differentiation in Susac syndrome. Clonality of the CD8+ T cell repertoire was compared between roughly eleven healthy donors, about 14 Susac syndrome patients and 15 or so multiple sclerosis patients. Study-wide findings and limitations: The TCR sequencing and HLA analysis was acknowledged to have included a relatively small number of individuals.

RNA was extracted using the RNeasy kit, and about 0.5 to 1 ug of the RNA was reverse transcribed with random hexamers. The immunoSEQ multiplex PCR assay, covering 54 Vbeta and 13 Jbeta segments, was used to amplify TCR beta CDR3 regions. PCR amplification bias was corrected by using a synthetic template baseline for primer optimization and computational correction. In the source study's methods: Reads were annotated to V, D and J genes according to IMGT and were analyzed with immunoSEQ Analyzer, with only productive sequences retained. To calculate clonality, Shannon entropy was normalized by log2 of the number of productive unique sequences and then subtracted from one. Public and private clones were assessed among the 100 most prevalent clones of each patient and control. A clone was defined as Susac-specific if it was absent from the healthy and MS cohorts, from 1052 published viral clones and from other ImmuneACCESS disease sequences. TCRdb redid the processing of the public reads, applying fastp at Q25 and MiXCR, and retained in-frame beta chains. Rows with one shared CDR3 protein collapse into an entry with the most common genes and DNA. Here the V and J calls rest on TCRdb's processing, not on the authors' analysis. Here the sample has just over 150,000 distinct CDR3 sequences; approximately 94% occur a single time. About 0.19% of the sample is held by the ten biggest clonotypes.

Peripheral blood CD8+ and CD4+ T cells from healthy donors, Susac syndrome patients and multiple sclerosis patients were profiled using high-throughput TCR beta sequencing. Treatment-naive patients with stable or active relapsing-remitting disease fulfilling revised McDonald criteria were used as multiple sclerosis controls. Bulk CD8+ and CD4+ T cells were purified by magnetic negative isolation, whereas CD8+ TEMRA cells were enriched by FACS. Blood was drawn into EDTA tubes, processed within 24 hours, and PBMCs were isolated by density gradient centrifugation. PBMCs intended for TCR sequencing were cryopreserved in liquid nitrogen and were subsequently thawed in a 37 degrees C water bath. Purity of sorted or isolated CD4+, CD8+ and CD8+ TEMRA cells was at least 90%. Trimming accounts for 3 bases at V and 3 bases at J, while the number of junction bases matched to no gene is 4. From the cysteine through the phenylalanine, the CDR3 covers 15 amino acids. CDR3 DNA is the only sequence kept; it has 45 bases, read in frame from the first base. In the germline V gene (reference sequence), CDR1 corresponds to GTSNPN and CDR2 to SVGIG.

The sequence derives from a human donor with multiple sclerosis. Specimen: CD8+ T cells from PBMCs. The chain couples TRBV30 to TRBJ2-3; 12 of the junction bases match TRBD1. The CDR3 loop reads CAWRGDRGPTDTQYF. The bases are TGTGCCTGGAGGGGGGACAGGGGGCCAACAGATACGCAGTATTTT.